Below, 4 T cell receptor beta chains from the same sample are listed, as sequenced in a study of cytomegalovirus exposure and HLA in healthy donors. Sequencing used immunoSEQ multiplex PCR; TCRdb keeps in-frame clones, though not all of them. The sample consists of a few hundred thousand clones, just over 85% of them appearing once. Sequencing used PBMCs. These receptors were taken from a woman in her late teens or twenties in good health and CMV-seronegative.

The chain joins TRBV29-1 to TRBJ2-1; the D gene is possibly TRBD1 (6 bases). Germline lookup yields CDR1 SQVTM and CDR2 ANQGSEA. V lost 2 bases, J lost 0 bases, and 8 bases lay in between. The CDR3 runs 14 residues. DNA for the CDR3: TGCAGCGTTGAACAGGGGAGCTCCTACAATGAGCAGTTCTTC. Translated, it gives CSVEQGSSYNEQFF.

As DNA, the CDR3 is TGTGCCAGCAGTTTGGACAGATCTAACTATGGCTACACCTTC. Its translation is CASSLDRSNYGYTF. The chain joins TRBV27 to TRBJ1-2; perhaps TRBD1 as D (6 bases). This CDR3 region has 14 residues. Looked up from germline, CDR1 is MNHEY and CDR2 is SMNVEV (reference sequence). V gave up 3 bases and J gave up 0 bases, with 8 bases separating them.

The chain couples TRBV14 to TRBJ2-7, with 9 nucleotides matching TRBD1. The CDR3 runs to 12 residues. Germline lookup yields CDR1 SGHDN and CDR2 FVKESK. J lost 9 bases, V lost 4 bases, and 4 bases had no gene match. In nucleotides, the CDR3 is TGTGCCAGCAGCCTGGGACAGGGAGGGCAGTACTTC. Amino acid sequence: CASSLGQGGQYF.

The genes are TRBV7-9 and TRBJ1-5, with 8 bases aligning to TRBD1. This CDR3 spans 18 amino acids. V trimming: 5 bases; J trimming: 3 bases; junction bases outside the gene matches: 15. Germline values: CDR1 SEHNR, CDR2 FQNEAQ (reference sequence). In DNA form, the CDR3 reads TGTGCCAGCAGCACATTACAGGGGGTTGTCTCCATCAATCAGCCCCAGCATTTT. Its translation is CASSTLQGVVSINQPQHF.